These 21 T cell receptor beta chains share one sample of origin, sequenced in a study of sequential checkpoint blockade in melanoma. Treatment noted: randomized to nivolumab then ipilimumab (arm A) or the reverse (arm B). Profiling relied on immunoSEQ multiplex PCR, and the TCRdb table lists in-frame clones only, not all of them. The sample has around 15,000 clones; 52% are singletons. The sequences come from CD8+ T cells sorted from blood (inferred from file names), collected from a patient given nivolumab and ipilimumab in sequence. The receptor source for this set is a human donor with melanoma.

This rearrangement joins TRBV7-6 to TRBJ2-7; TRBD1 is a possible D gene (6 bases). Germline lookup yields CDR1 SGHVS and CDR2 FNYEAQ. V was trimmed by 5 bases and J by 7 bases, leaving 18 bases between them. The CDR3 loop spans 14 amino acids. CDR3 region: CASSLQGTLVEQYF. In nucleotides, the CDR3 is TGTGCCAGCAGCCTCCAGGGGACCCTAGTGGAGCAGTACTTC. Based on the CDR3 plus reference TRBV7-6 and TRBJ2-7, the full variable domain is GAGVSQSPRYKVTKRGQDVALRCDPISGHVSLYWYRQALGQGPEFLTYFNYEAQQDKSGLPNDRFSAERPEGSISTLTIQRTEQRDSAMYRCASSLQGTLVEQYFGPGTRLTVT.

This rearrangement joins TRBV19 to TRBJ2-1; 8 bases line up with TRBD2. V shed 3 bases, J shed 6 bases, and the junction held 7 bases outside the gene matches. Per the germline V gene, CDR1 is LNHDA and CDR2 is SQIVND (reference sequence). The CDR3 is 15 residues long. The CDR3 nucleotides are TGTGCCAGTAGTATCGTAGCGGGACTGAGCAATGAGCAGTTCTTC. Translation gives CASSIVAGLSNEQFF.

For the CDR3, the DNA is TGCGCCAGCAGCACCTGGACAGGGGGCGCATCCGAGCAGTACTTC. This translates into CASSTWTGGASEQYF. The chain is built from TRBV5-1 and TRBJ2-5; 11 nucleotides agree with TRBD1. The J call may not be correct, given that the DNA end is closer to TRBJ2-7. The CDR3 is 15 residues long. The germline V gene encodes CDR1 SGHRS and CDR2 YFSETQ.

CDR3 sequence: CASLGHGGAGGYTF. The CDR3 nucleotides read TGTGCCAGCCTCGGCCATGGGGGCGCGGGTGGCTACACCTTC. The chain links TRBV19 to TRBJ1-2, with D perhaps matching TRBD1 (6 bases). The V gene lost 9 bases and the J gene lost 7 bases, with 21 bases spanning the gap. The CDR3 totals 14 residues. In germline, CDR1 is LNHDA, CDR2 SQIVND (reference sequence).

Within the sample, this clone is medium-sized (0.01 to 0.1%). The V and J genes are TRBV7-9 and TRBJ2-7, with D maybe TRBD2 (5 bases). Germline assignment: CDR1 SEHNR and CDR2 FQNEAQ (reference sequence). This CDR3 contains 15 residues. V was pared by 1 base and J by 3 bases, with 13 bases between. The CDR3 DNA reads TGTGCCAGCAGCTTAGGCGTGACTACCCTCTACGAGCAGTACTTC. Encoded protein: CASSLGVTTLYEQYF. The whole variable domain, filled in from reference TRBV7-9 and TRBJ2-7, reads DTGVSQNPRHKITKRGQNVTFRCDPISEHNRLYWYRQTLGQGPEFLTYFQNEAQLEKSRLLSDRFSAERPKGSFSTLEIQRTEQGDSAMYLCASSLGVTTLYEQYFGPGTRLTVT.

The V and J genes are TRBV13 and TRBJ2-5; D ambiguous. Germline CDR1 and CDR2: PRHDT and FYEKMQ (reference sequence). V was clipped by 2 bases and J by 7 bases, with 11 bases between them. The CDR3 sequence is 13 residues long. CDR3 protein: CASSLTRLGTQYF. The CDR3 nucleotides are TGTGCCAGCAGCTTAACCAGGTTGGGGACCCAGTACTTC.

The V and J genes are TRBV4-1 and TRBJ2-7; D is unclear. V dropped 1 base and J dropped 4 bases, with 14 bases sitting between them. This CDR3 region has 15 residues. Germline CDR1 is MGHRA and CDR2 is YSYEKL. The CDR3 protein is CASSQGALMAYEQYF. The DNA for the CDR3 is TGCGCCAGCAGCCAAGGGGCCCTTATGGCGTACGAGCAGTACTTC.

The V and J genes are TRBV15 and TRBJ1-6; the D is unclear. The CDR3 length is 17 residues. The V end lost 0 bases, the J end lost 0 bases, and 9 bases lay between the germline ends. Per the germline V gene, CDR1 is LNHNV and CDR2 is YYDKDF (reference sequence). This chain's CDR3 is CATSRDYGSSYNSPLHF. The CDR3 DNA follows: TGTGCCACCAGCAGAGATTATGGGAGCTCCTATAATTCACCCCTCCACTTT.

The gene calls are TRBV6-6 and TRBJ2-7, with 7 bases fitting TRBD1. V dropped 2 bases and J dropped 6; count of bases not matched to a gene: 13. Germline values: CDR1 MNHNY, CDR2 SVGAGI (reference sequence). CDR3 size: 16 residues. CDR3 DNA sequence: TGTGCCAGCAGTTACACGAGGGATACGACAGGGCCCGAGCAGTACTTC. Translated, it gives CASSYTRDTTGPEQYF.

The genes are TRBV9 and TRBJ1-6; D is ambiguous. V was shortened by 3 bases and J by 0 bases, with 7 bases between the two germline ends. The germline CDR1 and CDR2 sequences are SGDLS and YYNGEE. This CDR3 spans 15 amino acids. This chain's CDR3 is CASSAESSYNSPLHF. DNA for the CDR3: TGTGCCAGCAGCGCGGAGAGCTCCTATAATTCACCCCTCCACTTT.

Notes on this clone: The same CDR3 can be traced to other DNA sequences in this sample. CDR3 in DNA: TGTGCCAGCAGTTACCTACTGGCGGGAGCTGGTGGGGCCAACGTCCTGACTTTC. Its translation: CASSYLLAGAGGANVLTF. The chain joins TRBV11-2 to TRBJ2-6, with 7 positions matching TRBD2. The junction had 14 bases not matched to a gene; V was cut back by 6 bases and J by 3 bases. CDR1 is SGHAT and CDR2 is FQNNGV in the germline V gene. The CDR3 is made up of 18 amino acids.

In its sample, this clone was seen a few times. The chain's CDR3 is CASSEVNEQFF. CDR3 in DNA: TGTGCCAGCAGCGAGGTTAATGAGCAGTTCTTC. This rearrangement joins TRBV5-5 to TRBJ2-1, with unresolved D. V lost 4 bases and J lost 7, with 6 bases in between. In germline, CDR1 is SGHKS, CDR2 YYEKEE (reference sequence). This CDR3 comprises 11 residues.

The CDR3 DNA reads TGCGCCAGCAGTGAATTTGGTGAGGGACAGGGGAACACTGAAGCTTTCTTT. Translating gives CASSEFGEGQGNTEAFF. This rearrangement joins TRBV10-1 to TRBJ1-1, with 9 bases matching TRBD1. The J segment lost 1 base and the V segment lost 3 bases, leaving 9 bases of the junction unmatched. CDR1 is WNHNN and CDR2 is SYGVQD in the germline V gene (reference sequence). The CDR3 has 17 residues.

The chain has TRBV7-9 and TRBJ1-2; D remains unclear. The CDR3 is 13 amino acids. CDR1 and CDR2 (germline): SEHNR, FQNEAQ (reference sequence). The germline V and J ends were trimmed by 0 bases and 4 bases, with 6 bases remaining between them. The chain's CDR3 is CASSLAGGYGYTF. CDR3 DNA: TGTGCCAGCAGCTTAGCCGGTGGCTATGGCTACACCTTC.

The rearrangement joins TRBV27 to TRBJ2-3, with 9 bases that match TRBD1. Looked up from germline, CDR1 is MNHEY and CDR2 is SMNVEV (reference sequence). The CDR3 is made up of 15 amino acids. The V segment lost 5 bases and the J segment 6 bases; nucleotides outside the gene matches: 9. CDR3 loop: CASSTGGGIGDTQYF. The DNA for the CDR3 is TGTGCCAGCAGTACAGGGGGCGGGATAGGGGATACGCAGTATTTT.

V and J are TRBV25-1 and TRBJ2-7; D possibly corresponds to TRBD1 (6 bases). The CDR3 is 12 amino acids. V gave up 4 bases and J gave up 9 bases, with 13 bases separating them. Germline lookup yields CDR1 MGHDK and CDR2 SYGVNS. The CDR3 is CASSGYRDMQYF. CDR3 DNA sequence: TGTGCCAGCAGTGGATACCGGGACATGCAGTACTTC.

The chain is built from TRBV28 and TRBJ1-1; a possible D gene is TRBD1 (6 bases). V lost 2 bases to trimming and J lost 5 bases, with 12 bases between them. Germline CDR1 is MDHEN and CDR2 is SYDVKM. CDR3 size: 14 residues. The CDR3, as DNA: TGTGCCAGCAGTTTAGATGAGGGGGGGACTGAAGCTTTCTTT. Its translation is CASSLDEGGTEAFF.

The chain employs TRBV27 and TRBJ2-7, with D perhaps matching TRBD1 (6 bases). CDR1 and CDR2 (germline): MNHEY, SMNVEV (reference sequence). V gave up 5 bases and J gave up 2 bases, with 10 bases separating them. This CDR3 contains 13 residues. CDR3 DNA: TGTGCCAGCAGTAGCGGACAGACCTACGAGCAGTACTTC. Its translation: CASSSGQTYEQYF.

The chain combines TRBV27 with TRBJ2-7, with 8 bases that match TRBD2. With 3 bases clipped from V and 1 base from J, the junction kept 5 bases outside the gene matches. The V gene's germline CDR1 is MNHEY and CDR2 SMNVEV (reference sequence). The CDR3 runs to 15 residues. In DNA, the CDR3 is TGTGCCAGCAGTTTCTCCGCGGGAGGTTCCTACGAGCAGTACTTC. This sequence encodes CASSFSAGGSYEQYF.

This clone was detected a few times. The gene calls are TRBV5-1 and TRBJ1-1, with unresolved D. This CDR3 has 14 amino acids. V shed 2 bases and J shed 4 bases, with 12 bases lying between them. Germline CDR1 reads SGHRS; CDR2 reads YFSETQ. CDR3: CASSLGTVGTEAFF. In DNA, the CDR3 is TGCGCCAGCAGCTTAGGAACAGTGGGCACTGAAGCTTTCTTT.

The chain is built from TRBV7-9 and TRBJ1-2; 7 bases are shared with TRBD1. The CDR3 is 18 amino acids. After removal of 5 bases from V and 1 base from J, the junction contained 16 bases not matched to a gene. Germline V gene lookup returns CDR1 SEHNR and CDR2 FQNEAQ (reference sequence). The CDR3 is CASSPGAGGPILNYGYTF. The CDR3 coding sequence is TGTGCCAGCAGCCCGGGGGCAGGGGGTCCCATCCTTAACTATGGCTACACCTTC.